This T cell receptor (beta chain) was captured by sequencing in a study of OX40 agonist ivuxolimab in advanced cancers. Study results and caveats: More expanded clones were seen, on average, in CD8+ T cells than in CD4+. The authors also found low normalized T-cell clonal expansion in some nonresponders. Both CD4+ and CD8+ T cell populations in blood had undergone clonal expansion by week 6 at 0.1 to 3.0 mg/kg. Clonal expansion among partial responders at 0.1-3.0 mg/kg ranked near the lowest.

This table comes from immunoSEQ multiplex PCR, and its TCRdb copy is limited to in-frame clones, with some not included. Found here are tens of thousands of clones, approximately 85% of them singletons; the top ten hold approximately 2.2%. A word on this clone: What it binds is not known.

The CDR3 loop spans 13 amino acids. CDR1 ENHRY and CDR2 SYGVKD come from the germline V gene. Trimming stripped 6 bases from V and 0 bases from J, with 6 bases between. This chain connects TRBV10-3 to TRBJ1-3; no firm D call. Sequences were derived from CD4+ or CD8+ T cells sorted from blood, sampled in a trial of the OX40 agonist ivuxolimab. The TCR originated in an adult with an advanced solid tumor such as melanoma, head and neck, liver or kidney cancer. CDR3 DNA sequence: TGTGCCATCAGACACAGCTCTGGAAACACCATATATTTT. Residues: CAIRHSSGNTIYF.